This TCR beta chain was identified during a study of control samples from healthy donors and cancer patients (dated by TCRdb to 2020 to 2021). The CDR3 goes from the cysteine to the phenylalanine over 13 residues. The CDR3 DNA has 39 bases and is translated from base 1. A distance of 10 bases separates the germline ends of V and J, which lose 2 bases and 5 bases respectively. As encoded in the germline V gene (reference sequence), CDR1 is SGHNT while CDR2 is YYREEE. Details on this clone: Its target antigen remains unknown. No base-level quality is on record; no much larger clone is a single base apart.

The library came from the immunoSEQ multiplex PCR assay. What TCRdb holds here is the immuneACCESS table cut down to in-frame rearrangements. Part of the clones is not present; checked against another copy, under half of the missing clones reflect an unresolved V gene, and the others are unexplained. The sample table lists 80,000 to 100,000 clones, just over 85% of them with a count of one. Approximately 14% of the sample rests with the top ten. Material: blood. This clonotype was obtained from a man in his thirties or forties in good health. The chain is assembled from TRBV5-4 and TRBJ1-1; no D gene call is confident. The sequenced DNA is TGTGCCAGCAGCTTTGCCGGTGGGACTGAAGCTTTCTTT. Translation gives CASSFAGGTEAFF.